The 17 T cell receptor beta chains given below trace back to one sample, sequenced in a study of T cells in Graves' hyperthyroidism and ophthalmopathy. Authors of the study amplified TCR beta CDR3 regions from RNA transcripts. HTBI primers drove first-round RT-PCR of the TCR CDR3. TCRdb fed the multiplex PCR reads into MiXCR, producing one record per CDR3 protein. This table holds approximately 640,000 distinct CDR3 sequences, about 45% found once. The sequenced material came from peripheral blood or thyroid tissue (not recorded which). Receptors originate from an adult man with Graves' disease, either hyperthyroidism or ophthalmopathy (not recorded which).

The J gene is TRBJ2-7, the V gene TRBV10-3, with a tentative D call TRBD2 (5 bases). The CDR3 runs to 15 residues. V shed 4 bases and J shed 6 bases, with 19 bases lying between them. Per the germline V gene, CDR1 is ENHRY and CDR2 is SYGVKD. CDR3 sequence: CAISGGTRDIGEQYF. DNA for the CDR3: TGTGCCATCAGTGGGGGAACACGGGATATCGGCGAGCAGTACTTC.

Of note for this clonotype: A read error may explain this, as a much larger clone is one base away. This chain links TRBV7-9 with TRBJ2-7, with TRBD1 as a possible D gene (5 bases). Germline lookup yields CDR1 SEHNR and CDR2 FQNEAQ (reference sequence). V dropped 4 bases and J dropped 7 bases, with 11 bases sitting between them. CDR3 length: 12 residues. CDR3 amino acids: CASSWGGTEQYF. Written as DNA, the CDR3 is TGTGCCAGCAGCTGGGGCGGAACGGAGCAGTACTTC. Complete variable domain (other parts from reference TRBV7-9 and TRBJ2-7): DTGVSQNPRHKITKRGQNVTFRCDPISEHNRLYWYRQTLGQGPEFLTYFQNEAQLEKSRLLSDRFSAERPKGSFSTLEIQRTEQGDSAMYLCASSWGGTEQYFGPGTRLTVT.

The chain is built from TRBV24-1 and TRBJ2-6; tentatively, D is TRBD1 (5 bases). Germline CDR1 is KGHDR and CDR2 is SFDVKD. The CDR3 extends over 16 amino acids. V lost 1 base to trimming and J lost 4 bases, with 10 bases between them. The CDR3, as DNA: TGTGCCACCAGTGATTTAACGACAGCCGGGGCCAACGTCCTGACTTTC. Encoded protein: CATSDLTTAGANVLTF.

This clonotype occurred a few times. The J gene is TRBJ2-5, the V gene TRBV6-5; no clear D gene. Trimming removed 5 bases at V and 2 bases at J, with 12 bases between. Germline V gives CDR1 MNHEY, CDR2 SVGAGI. This CDR3 region has 14 residues. The CDR3, as DNA: TGTGCCAGCAGTGAAAATTTCTATCAAGAGACCCAGTACTTC. Translated: CASSENFYQETQYF.

This clonotype came up a few times. The chain couples TRBV25-1 to TRBJ2-2; no clear D gene. Germline CDR1 MGHDK, CDR2 SYGVNS. The CDR3 is made up of 18 amino acids. The V gene lost 3 bases and the J gene lost 0 bases, with 17 bases spanning the gap. The CDR3 coding sequence is TGTGCCAGCAGTGAGGCGTTTGGGGTGGTCCCGAACACCGGGGAGCTGTTTTTT. Protein: CASSEAFGVVPNTGELFF.

The rearrangement links TRBV20-1 to TRBJ1-5; D is uncertain. CDR1 and CDR2 from the germline V gene are DFQATT and SNEGSKA (reference sequence). With 3 bases removed from V and 3 bases from J, the gap between germline ends came to 15 bases. The CDR3 length is 15 residues. CDR3 amino acids: CSASPTGPNNQPQHF. CDR3 bases: TGCAGTGCTAGTCCCACGGGTCCGAACAATCAGCCCCAGCATTTT.

The chain carries TRBV20-1 and TRBJ1-5, with a tentative D call TRBD1 (6 bases). Germline loops: CDR1 DFQATT, CDR2 SNEGSKA (reference sequence). Trimming removed 6 bases at V and 13 bases at J, with 22 bases between. This CDR3 region has 13 residues. The DNA of the CDR3 is TGCAGTGCCCGGGGGAGCGGGGGGCAGCTTCAGCATTTT. This sequence encodes CSARGSGGQLQHF.

This clonotype was recorded at least ten times. J is TRBJ1-1 and V is TRBV2; no clear D. Trimming pared 6 bases from V and 1 base from J, leaving 9 bases between. Per germline, CDR1 SNHLY and CDR2 FYNNEI. The CDR3 totals 13 residues. In DNA, the CDR3 is TGTGCCAGCAGCAACGGAGGGAACACTGAAGCTTTCTTT. Amino acid sequence: CASSNGGNTEAFF.

The chain's CDR3 is CATRGTGEGGELFF. For the CDR3, the DNA is TGTGCCACCAGGGGGACAGGGGAAGGCGGGGAGCTGTTTTTT. This chain uses TRBV24-1 with TRBJ2-2; 10 bases align to TRBD1. CDR1 and CDR2 (germline): KGHDR, SFDVKD. J was trimmed by 7 bases and V by 7 bases; bases with no gene match: 5. This CDR3 is built from 14 residues.

The chain joins TRBV2 to TRBJ2-6; TRBD1 aligns across 9 bases. CDR3 size: 16 residues. V lost 0 bases, J lost 3 bases, and 0 bases stayed unmatched. CDR1 is SNHLY and CDR2 is FYNNEI in the germline V gene. In DNA form, the CDR3 reads TGTGCCAGCAGTGAAGCGGACAGGGGTGGGGCCAACGTCCTGACTTTC. This sequence encodes CASSEADRGGANVLTF.

In its sample, this clonotype was seen once. The chain employs TRBV2 and TRBJ1-1, with D hard to call. Between the trimmed V and J ends, which lost 6 bases and 0 bases, there was a span of 14 bases. Germline-derived CDR1 and CDR2 are SNHLY and FYNNEI. The CDR3 is 15 amino acids. This CDR3 reads CASSLRPDVNTEAFF. CDR3 sequence (DNA): TGTGCCAGCAGCTTAAGGCCGGACGTGAACACTGAAGCTTTCTTT.

This chain links TRBV7-9 with TRBJ1-2, with 9 bases aligning to TRBD1. The V gene end was trimmed by 5 bases and the J gene end by 4 bases; junction bases not matched to a gene: 8. Germline CDR1 SEHNR, CDR2 FQNEAQ (reference sequence). This CDR3 comprises 15 residues. CDR3 sequence: CASSTGTGLGYGYTF. The CDR3 DNA follows: TGTGCCAGCAGCACCGGGACAGGGCTTGGCTATGGCTACACCTTC.

At least ten counts were recorded for this clonotype. V gene TRBV19 combines with J gene TRBJ1-6, with 7 bases matching TRBD1. V lost 1 base, J lost 7 bases, and 4 bases stayed unmatched. Per the germline V gene, CDR1 is LNHDA and CDR2 is SQIVND (reference sequence). CDR3 length: 15 residues. The CDR3 nucleotides are TGTGCCAGTAGTATAGGTTTACAGGGGAATTCACCCCTCCACTTT. It yields the protein CASSIGLQGNSPLHF.

As regards this clonotype: No conserved phenylalanine or tryptophan ends this CDR3, so it is likely a read error. The DNA is left out, because the CDR3 cannot be placed on it with certainty; the CDR3 is given as TCRdb lists it. The chain combines TRBV20-1 with TRBJ2-7; the table's D call, TRBD2, has no DNA check behind it. Counting both end residues, the CDR3 totals 11 amino acids. Germline V gene data show CDR1 as DFQATT and CDR2 as SNEGSKA (reference sequence). The CDR3 is CSALAGNEQHL.

In its sample, this clonotype was seen once. The chain recombines TRBV7-9 with TRBJ2-5; weak D call: TRBD1 (5 bases). Germline V lookup: CDR1 SEHNR, CDR2 FQNEAQ (reference sequence). V lost 5 bases and J 4 bases, leaving 20 bases between the germline ends. This CDR3 is built from 16 residues. DNA for the CDR3: TGTGCCAGCAGCCTTACAGGTATCGGCCTGGGAGAGACCCAGTACTTC. Translating gives CASSLTGIGLGETQYF.

Worth noting for this clonotype: This CDR3 fails to terminate in the conserved phenylalanine or tryptophan, so it likely reflects a read error. The DNA is left out, because the CDR3 cannot be placed on it with certainty; the CDR3 is given as TCRdb lists it. This chain joins TRBV7-9 and TRBJ1-2. Germline V gene sequence: CDR1 SEHNR, CDR2 FQNEAQ (reference sequence). The CDR3 is 15 residues long, ends included. The CDR3 sequence is CASKLDGTANYGYTV.

This clonotype was seen ten or more times. The gene calls are TRBV7-9 and TRBJ1-2; no firm D call. The CDR3 has 15 residues. The V end was cut by 4 bases, the J end by 0 bases, with 12 bases between. Germline-derived CDR1 and CDR2 are SEHNR and FQNEAQ (reference sequence). The DNA of the CDR3 is TGTGCCAGCAGCTCCGGGCAGGAAGCTAACTATGGCTACACCTTC. This sequence encodes CASSSGQEANYGYTF.